This TCR beta chain was captured in a study of T cell responses to AZD1222 COVID-19 vaccine. Notes on the study in general: Unmutated variant regions are reportedly targeted by nearly half of spike-specific TCRs. Repertoire samples came only from after the peak T cell response. Donors in the cohort were predominantly white British and more often female, and clonal diversity was possibly underestimated.

V lost 3 bases to trimming and J lost 4 bases, with 9 bases between them. Germline CDR1 and CDR2: MNHEY and SMNVEV (reference sequence). The CDR3 length is 13 residues. Sequencing used immunoSEQ multiplex PCR; TCRdb keeps in-frame clones, though not all of them. Seen here are approximately 100,000 clones, 85% observed once, and the top ten hold 4.5%. Whether given at about 4 or about 12 weeks, second doses were pooled. In regard to this clone: The antigen is not known.

The sequence came from an adult who received the AZD1222 COVID-19 vaccine. The chain carries TRBV27 and TRBJ1-1; maybe TRBD1 (5 bases). The material sequenced was peripheral blood, taken 28 days after the second AZD1222 dose. The CDR3 sequence is CASSLKGSTEAFF. The CDR3 DNA is TGTGCCAGCAGTTTGAAGGGGAGCACTGAAGCTTTCTTT.